The rows below give T cell receptor beta chains drawn from one sample of a study of shared clonotypes between healthy human individuals. Clones were sequenced by immunoSEQ multiplex PCR, and TCRdb holds only the in-frame ones, with some missing. The table lists about 770,000 clones, around 70% of them singletons. Specimen: memory CD4+ T cells sorted from blood. All receptors derive from a woman aged 25 to 45 in good health. The CDR3 runs from the conserved cysteine through the conserved F or W. A D gene is named only where the DNA matches it firmly. Some rows have no size entry. The others give once, few or many, or a class for an expanded clone.

j_gene	abundance	v_gene	d_gene	CDR3aa	CDR3nt
TRBJ2-3	-	TRBV7-9	-	CASSLLTDTQYF	TGTGCCAGCAGCCTTCTGACAGATACGCAGTATTTT
TRBJ2-7	-	TRBV9	TRBD1	CASGQGAVGAQYF	TGTGCCAGCGGGCAGGGGGCGGTCGGGGCGCAGTACTTC
TRBJ2-3	-	TRBV10-3	TRBD2	CANSPTSGSTDTQYF	TGTGCCAACTCTCCGACTAGCGGGAGTACAGATACGCAGTATTTT
TRBJ1-2	-	TRBV6-1	-	CASSPRGYGYTF	TGTGCCAGCTCCCCTCGGGGGTATGGCTACACCTTC
TRBJ2-2	-	TRBV6-5	-	CASSLDRTTGELFF	TGTGCCAGCAGTCTGGACAGAACCACCGGGGAGCTGTTTTTT
TRBJ1-5	-	TRBV19	-	CASTGQTLSNQPQHF	TGTGCCAGTACCGGGCAGACCCTTAGCAATCAGCCCCAGCATTTT
TRBJ2-1	-	TRBV7-3	TRBD2	CASSLYGGRVDEQFF	TGTGCCAGCAGCTTATACGGCGGGAGGGTTGATGAGCAGTTCTTC
TRBJ2-1	-	TRBV11-2	-	CASSQGGGNEQFF	TGTGCCAGCAGCCAGGGGGGGGGCAATGAGCAGTTCTTC
TRBJ2-1	-	TRBV7-3	TRBD1	CASRKTGGAHNEQFF	TGTGCCAGCAGGAAAACAGGGGGCGCGCACAATGAGCAGTTCTTC
TRBJ2-7	-	TRBV25-1	-	CASSDPTYEQYF	TGTGCCAGCAGTGACCCCACCTACGAGCAGTACTTC
TRBJ2-1	-	TRBV14	-	CASSQEGRYNEQFF	TGTGCCAGCAGCCAAGAAGGGAGGTACAATGAGCAGTTCTTC
TRBJ2-7	-	TRBV10-2	-	CASTRLNGGAYEQYF	TGCGCCAGCACGCGACTCAACGGGGGCGCCTACGAGCAGTACTTC
TRBJ2-2	once	TRBV11-2	-	CASSYYREKGELFF	TGTGCCAGCAGCTACTACAGGGAAAAGGGGGAGCTGTTTTTT
TRBJ2-1	-	TRBV7-2	-	CASSLLRGNEQFF	TGTGCCAGCAGCTTACTCCGGGGGAATGAGCAGTTCTTC
TRBJ2-1	-	TRBV11-3	-	CASSLDAGAAYNEQFF	TGTGCCAGCAGCTTAGACGCAGGGGCAGCCTACAATGAGCAGTTCTTC
TRBJ1-2	-	TRBV21-1	-	CASSVFPYGYTF	TGTGCCAGCAGCGTATTCCCCTATGGCTACACCTTC
TRBJ1-2	-	TRBV7-2	-	CASSPGREAGYGYTF	TGTGCCAGCAGCCCCGGACGTGAGGCAGGCTATGGCTACACCTTC
TRBJ2-7	-	TRBV27	TRBD2	CASSRQGTSGRSEQYF	TGTGCCAGCAGTCGCCAGGGAACTAGCGGGAGGAGCGAGCAGTACTTC
TRBJ2-6	-	TRBV28	TRBD1	CASSSGQGSGANVLTF	TGTGCCAGCAGCTCGGGACAGGGGTCTGGGGCCAACGTCCTGACTTTC
TRBJ2-7	-	TRBV29-1	-	CSVGRTSYEQYF	TGCAGCGTTGGTCGTACGTCCTACGAGCAGTACTTC
TRBJ2-1	few	TRBV6-5	TRBD1	CASRSGTGGRNEQFF	TGTGCCAGCAGGAGTGGGACAGGGGGCCGGAATGAGCAGTTCTTC
TRBJ1-1	-	TRBV12-5	-	CASGQSPSMNTEAFF	TGTGCTAGTGGACAGAGTCCTTCCATGAACACTGAAGCTTTCTTT
TRBJ2-4	-	TRBV10-3	-	CATRGLSEDIQYF	TGTGCCACCAGGGGTTTAAGCGAAGACATTCAGTACTTC
TRBJ2-1	-	TRBV28	TRBD2	CASSSSVWASGRSEINEQFF	TGTGCCAGCAGTTCTTCAGTATGGGCTAGCGGGAGGTCGGAAATCAATGAGCAGTTCTTC
TRBJ2-5	few	TRBV6-1	TRBD2	CASGGGETQYF	TGTGCCAGCGGCGGGGGAGAGACCCAGTACTTC
TRBJ1-4	-	TRBV7-8	TRBD1	CASSLQGALNYNEKLFF	TGTGCCAGCAGCTTGCAGGGGGCCCTCAATTATAATGAAAAACTGTTTTTT
TRBJ1-4	-	TRBV7-9	TRBD1	CASGQGGEKLFF	TGTGCCAGCGGTCAGGGGGGTGAAAAACTGTTTTTT
TRBJ1-5	-	TRBV28	TRBD1	CASRPHTGVSQPQHF	TGTGCCAGCAGACCTCATACAGGGGTTAGTCAGCCCCAGCATTTT
TRBJ1-2	once	TRBV5-1	-	CASSLGEANYGYTF	TGCGCCAGCAGCTTAGGGGAAGCTAACTATGGCTACACCTTC
TRBJ1-5	few	TRBV4-1	TRBD1	CASSQDLQGGQPQHF	TGCGCCAGCAGCCAAGATCTACAGGGGGGACAGCCCCAGCATTTT
TRBJ1-5	-	TRBV28	-	CASSFQGFGNQPQHF	TGTGCCAGCAGCTTTCAGGGTTTCGGCAATCAGCCCCAGCATTTT
TRBJ2-1	many	TRBV6-6	TRBD1	CASTGRQGLYNEQFF	TGTGCCAGCACCGGACGACAGGGCCTTTACAATGAGCAGTTCTTC
TRBJ2-2	-	TRBV19	-	CASRAGLANTGELFF	TGTGCCAGTAGAGCGGGTTTAGCGAACACCGGGGAGCTGTTTTTT
TRBJ2-2	-	TRBV5-8	TRBD2	CASSFNSGSLETGELFF	TGTGCCAGCAGCTTCAATAGCGGGAGTTTGGAGACCGGGGAGCTGTTTTTT
TRBJ2-6	few	TRBV5-1	-	CASSLASGLSGANVLTF	TGCGCCAGCAGCTTGGCCAGTGGACTTTCTGGGGCCAACGTCCTGACTTTC
TRBJ2-2	few	TRBV6-5	-	CASRRVDTGELFF	TGTGCCAGCAGAAGGGTCGACACCGGGGAGCTGTTTTTT
TRBJ2-7	once	TRBV5-4	-	CASGKKVADEQYF	TGTGCCAGCGGCAAGAAGGTCGCGGACGAGCAGTACTTC
TRBJ2-2	-	TRBV11-3	-	CASSYGHSTGELFF	TGTGCCAGCAGCTATGGACACAGCACCGGGGAGCTGTTTTTT
TRBJ2-1	-	TRBV5-5	TRBD1	CASRQTGTGYHEQFF	TGTGCCAGCAGACAAACCGGGACAGGGTACCATGAGCAGTTCTTC
TRBJ2-7	-	TRBV19	-	CASSGAAGRYEQYF	TGTGCCAGTAGTGGAGCCGCAGGCCGCTACGAGCAGTACTTC
TRBJ2-1	-	TRBV7-2	-	CASSFPGGGEQFF	TGTGCCAGCAGCTTTCCTGGGGGTGGGGAGCAGTTCTTC
TRBJ2-4	few	TRBV11-2	-	CASSLRRTDLAKNIQYF	TGTGCCAGCAGCTTAAGAAGGACAGACCTAGCCAAAAACATTCAGTACTTC
TRBJ2-4	-	TRBV28	-	CASSFGGGGQNIQYF	TGTGCCAGCAGTTTCGGGGGAGGGGGCCAAAACATTCAGTACTTC
TRBJ2-1	few	TRBV5-1	TRBD2	CASSLDSGSYNEQFF	TGCGCCAGCAGCTTGGATAGCGGGTCGTACAATGAGCAGTTCTTC
TRBJ2-3	-	TRBV19	-	CASIVLGRGTDTQYF	TGTGCCAGCATCGTCCTTGGGAGAGGCACAGATACGCAGTATTTT
TRBJ2-5	few	TRBV5-4	-	CASHVLQETQYF	TGTGCCAGCCATGTCCTCCAAGAGACCCAGTACTTC
TRBJ2-1	few	TRBV5-1	-	CASSLASGSYNEQFF	TGCGCCAGCAGCTTGGCTTCAGGGTCCTACAATGAGCAGTTCTTC
TRBJ2-7	-	TRBV27	-	CASSLVQLAGSYEQYF	TGTGCCAGCAGTCTCGTTCAACTCGCGGGCTCCTACGAGCAGTACTTC
TRBJ1-5	-	TRBV7-8	-	CASSLDGRDGNQPQHF	TGTGCCAGCAGCTTAGATGGCAGGGATGGCAATCAGCCCCAGCATTTT
TRBJ1-3	-	TRBV10-2	TRBD1	CASSAQGASGNTIYF	TGCGCCAGCAGCGCCCAGGGGGCATCTGGAAACACCATATATTTT
TRBJ2-3	-	TRBV10-3	-	CAISDPGKQGGADTQYF	TGTGCCATCAGTGACCCCGGGAAACAGGGTGGGGCAGATACGCAGTATTTT
TRBJ1-5	-	TRBV10-2	TRBD1	CASSADRVGSSSNQPQHF	TGCGCCAGCAGCGCTGACAGGGTAGGGTCCTCTAGCAATCAGCCCCAGCATTTT
TRBJ2-3	many	TRBV5-4	-	CASSLGRGDTQYF	TGTGCCAGCAGCTTGGGTCGGGGGGATACGCAGTATTTT